One sample yielded the 2 T cell receptor beta chains listed below, sequenced in a study of CD8 T cells in Susac syndrome. cDNA came from roughly 0.53 to 1 ug RNA primed by random hexamers. TCRdb redid the calling of the immunoSEQ multiplex PCR reads with MiXCR, one entry per CDR3 protein. The sample includes about 200,000 distinct CDR3 sequences, about 95% of them seen just once. Sequences were obtained from CD4+ T cells from PBMCs. The receptors were sampled from a human donor with multiple sclerosis.

The J gene is TRBJ1-5, the V gene TRBV19; a weak D match, TRBD1 (6 bases). The germline V gene has CDR1 LNHDA and CDR2 SQIVND (reference sequence). The CDR3 sequence is 17 residues long. The germline V and J ends were trimmed by 3 bases and 3 bases, with 18 bases remaining between them. CDR3 in amino acids: CASSMDWTDSLNQPQHF. CDR3 sequence (DNA): TGTGCCAGTAGTATGGACTGGACAGACAGCCTCAATCAGCCCCAGCATTTT.

This chain links TRBV2 with TRBJ2-5; either TRBD1 or TRBD2 may fit D (5 bases each). Looked up from germline, CDR1 is SNHLY and CDR2 is FYNNEI. Trimming shortened V by 1 base and J by 1 base, and 10 bases separated the two germline ends. CDR3 length equals 15 residues. This CDR3 reads CASSEVPGPQETQYF. CDR3 in DNA: TGTGCCAGCAGTGAAGTCCCGGGACCCCAAGAGACCCAGTACTTC.